The clone carrying this TCR beta chain has ten or more counts. The target antigen is unknown. TCRdb used MiXCR to reprocess the 5' RACE reads, holding one entry per CDR3 protein. Of about 120,000 distinct CDR3 sequences listed, roughly 7.2% are singletons. V was trimmed by 3 bases and J by 2 bases, leaving 17 bases between them. The CDR3 contains 16 residues. The data were obtained in a study of T cells after yellow fever vaccination. Background on the study: Where fractions had low cell numbers, libraries were prepared from them with the SMART-Seq v4 Ultra Low Input RNA kit. General observations from the study: Booster samples showed a return of most primary-vaccination clones (about 97% CD4, over 70% CD8). Contaminating bulk clonotypes could be abundant in FACS-sorted repertoires.

The sample in question was CD4+ T cells sorted from PBMCs, obtained approximately 40 days after the first yellow fever vaccination. The origin of this receptor is a young man who received the YFV17D yellow fever vaccine. The chain uses TRBV12-3 or TRBV12-4 and TRBJ2-7, with D perhaps given as TRBD1 or TRBD2 (5 bases each). CDR3 in amino acids: CASSFWDPNLTYEQYF. In DNA, the CDR3 is TGTGCCAGCAGTTTTTGGGACCCAAACTTAACCTACGAGCAGTACTTC.